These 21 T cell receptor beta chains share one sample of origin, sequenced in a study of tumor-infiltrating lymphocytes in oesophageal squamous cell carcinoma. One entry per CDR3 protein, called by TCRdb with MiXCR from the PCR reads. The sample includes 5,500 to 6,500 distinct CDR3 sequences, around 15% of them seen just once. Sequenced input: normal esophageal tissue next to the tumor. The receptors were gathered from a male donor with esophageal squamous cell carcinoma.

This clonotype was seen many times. This CDR3 reads CASIVGQGGRRTEAFF. CDR3 coding DNA: TGTGCCAGCATTGTGGGACAGGGAGGGAGGCGGACTGAAGCTTTCTTT. The chain is built from TRBV6-1 and TRBJ1-1; 9 positions match TRBD1. Trimming cost V 7 bases and J 5 bases; bases outside gene matches: 14. Germline loops: CDR1 MNHNS, CDR2 SASEGT. The CDR3 has 16 amino acids.

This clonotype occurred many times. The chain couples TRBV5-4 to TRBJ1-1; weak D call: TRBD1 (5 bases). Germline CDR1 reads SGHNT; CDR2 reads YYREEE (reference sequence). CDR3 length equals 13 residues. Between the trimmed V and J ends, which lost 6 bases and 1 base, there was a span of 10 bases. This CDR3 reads CASTPGPNTEAFF. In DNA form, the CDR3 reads TGTGCCAGCACCCCGGGACCGAACACTGAAGCTTTCTTT.

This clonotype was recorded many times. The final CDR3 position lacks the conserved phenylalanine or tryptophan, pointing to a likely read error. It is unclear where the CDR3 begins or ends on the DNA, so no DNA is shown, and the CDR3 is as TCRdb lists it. This CDR3 is CASSLTLLGNYGYTFGS. V usage is TRBV7-2 and J usage is TRBJ2-7. Germline values: CDR1 SGHTA, CDR2 FQGNSA. The CDR3 length equals 17 residues, ends included.

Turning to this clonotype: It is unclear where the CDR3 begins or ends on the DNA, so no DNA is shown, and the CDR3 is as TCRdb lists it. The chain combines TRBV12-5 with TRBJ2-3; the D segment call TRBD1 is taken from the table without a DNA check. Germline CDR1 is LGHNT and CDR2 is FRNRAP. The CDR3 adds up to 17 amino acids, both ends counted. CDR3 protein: CASGLKDTGILWLHLRF.

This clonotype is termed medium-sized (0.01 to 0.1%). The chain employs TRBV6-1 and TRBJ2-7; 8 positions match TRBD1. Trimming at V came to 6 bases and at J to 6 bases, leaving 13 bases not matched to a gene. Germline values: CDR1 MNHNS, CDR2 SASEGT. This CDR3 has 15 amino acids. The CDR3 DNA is TGTGCCAGCAGAAAGGTTTTAGGCGACAGGGGCGAGCAGTACTTC. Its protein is CASRKVLGDRGEQYF.

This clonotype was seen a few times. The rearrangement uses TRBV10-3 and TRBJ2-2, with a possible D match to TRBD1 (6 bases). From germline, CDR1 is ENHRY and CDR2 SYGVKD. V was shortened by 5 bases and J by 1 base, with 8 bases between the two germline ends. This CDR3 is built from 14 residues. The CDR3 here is CAISWGQNTGELFF. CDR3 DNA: TGTGCCATCAGTTGGGGACAGAACACCGGGGAGCTGTTTTTT.

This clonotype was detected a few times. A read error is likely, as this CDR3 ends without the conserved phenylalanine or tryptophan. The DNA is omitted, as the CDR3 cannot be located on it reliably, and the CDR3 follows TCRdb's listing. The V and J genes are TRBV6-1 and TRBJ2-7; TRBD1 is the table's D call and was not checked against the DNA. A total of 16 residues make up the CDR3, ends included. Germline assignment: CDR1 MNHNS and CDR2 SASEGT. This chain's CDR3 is CASKQTGANYGYTFGS.

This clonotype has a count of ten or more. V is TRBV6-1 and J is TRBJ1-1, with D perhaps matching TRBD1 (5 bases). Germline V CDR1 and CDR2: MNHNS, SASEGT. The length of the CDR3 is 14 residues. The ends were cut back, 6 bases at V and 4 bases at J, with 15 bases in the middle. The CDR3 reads CASSPTGGGTEAFF. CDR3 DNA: TGTGCCAGCAGCCCAACAGGAGGAGGCACTGAAGCTTTCTTT.

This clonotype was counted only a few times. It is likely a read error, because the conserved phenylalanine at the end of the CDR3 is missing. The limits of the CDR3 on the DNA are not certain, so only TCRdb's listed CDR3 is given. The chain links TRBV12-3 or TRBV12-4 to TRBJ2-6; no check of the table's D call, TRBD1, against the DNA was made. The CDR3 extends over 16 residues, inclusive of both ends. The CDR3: CASNEGGDYNEQFFGA.

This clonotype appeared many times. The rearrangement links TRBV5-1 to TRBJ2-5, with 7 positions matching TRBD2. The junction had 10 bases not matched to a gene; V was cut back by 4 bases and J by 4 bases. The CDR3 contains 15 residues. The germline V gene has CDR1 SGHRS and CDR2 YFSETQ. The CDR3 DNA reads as TGCGCCAGCAGCACCCAGCGGGGACCGGGAGAGACCCAGTACTTC. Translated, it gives CASSTQRGPGETQYF.

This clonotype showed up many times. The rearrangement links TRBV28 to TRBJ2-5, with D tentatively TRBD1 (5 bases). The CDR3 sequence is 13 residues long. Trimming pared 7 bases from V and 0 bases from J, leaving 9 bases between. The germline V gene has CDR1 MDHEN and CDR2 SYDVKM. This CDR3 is CASNRQYQETQYF. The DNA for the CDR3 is TGTGCCAGCAACCGACAGTACCAAGAGACCCAGTACTTC.

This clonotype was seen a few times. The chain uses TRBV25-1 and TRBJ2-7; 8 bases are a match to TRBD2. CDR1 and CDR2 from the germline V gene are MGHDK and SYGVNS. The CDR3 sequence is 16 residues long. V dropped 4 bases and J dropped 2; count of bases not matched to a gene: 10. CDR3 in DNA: TGTGCCAGCAGTGTACGATTGAGTAGCGGGGCCTACGAGCAGTACTTC. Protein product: CASSVRLSSGAYEQYF.

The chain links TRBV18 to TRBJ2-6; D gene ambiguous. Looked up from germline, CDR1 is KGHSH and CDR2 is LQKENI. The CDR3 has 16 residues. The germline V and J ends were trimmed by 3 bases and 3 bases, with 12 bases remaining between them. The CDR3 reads CASSPLTQLGANVLTF. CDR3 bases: TGTGCCAGCTCACCGTTGACCCAGCTTGGGGCCAACGTCCTGACTTTC.

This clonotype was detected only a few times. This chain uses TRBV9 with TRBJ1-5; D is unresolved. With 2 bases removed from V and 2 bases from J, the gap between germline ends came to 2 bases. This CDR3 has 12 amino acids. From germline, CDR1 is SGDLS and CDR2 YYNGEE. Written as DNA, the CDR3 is TGTGCCAGCAGCGTCGGCAATCAGCCCCAGCATTTT. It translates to CASSVGNQPQHF.

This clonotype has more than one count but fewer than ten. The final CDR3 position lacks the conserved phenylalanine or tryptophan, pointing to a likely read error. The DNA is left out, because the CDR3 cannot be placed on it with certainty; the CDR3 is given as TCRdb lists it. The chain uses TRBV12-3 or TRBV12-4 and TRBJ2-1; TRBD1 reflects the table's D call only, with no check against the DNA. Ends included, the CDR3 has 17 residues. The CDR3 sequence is CASSEAWGINYGYTFGS.

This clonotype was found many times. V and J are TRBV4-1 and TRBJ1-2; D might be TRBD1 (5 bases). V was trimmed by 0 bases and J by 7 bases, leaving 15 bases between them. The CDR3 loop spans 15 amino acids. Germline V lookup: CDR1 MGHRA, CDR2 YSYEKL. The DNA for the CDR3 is TGCGCCAGCAGCCAAGATGTGGGAATCGGGGCTGGCTACACCTTC. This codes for CASSQDVGIGAGYTF.

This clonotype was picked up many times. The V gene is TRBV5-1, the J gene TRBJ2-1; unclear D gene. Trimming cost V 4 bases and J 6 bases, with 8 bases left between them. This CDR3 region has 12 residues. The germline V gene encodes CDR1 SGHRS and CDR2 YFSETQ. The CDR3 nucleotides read TGCGCCAGCAGCCAGACCAGCAATGAGCAGTTCTTC. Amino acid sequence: CASSQTSNEQFF.

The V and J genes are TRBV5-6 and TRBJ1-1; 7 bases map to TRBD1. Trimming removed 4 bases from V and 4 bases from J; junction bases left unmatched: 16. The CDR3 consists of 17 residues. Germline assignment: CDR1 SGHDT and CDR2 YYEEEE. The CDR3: CASSPRTGQNRGTEAFF. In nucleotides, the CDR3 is TGTGCCAGCAGCCCCCGGACAGGACAGAATCGGGGCACTGAAGCTTTCTTT.

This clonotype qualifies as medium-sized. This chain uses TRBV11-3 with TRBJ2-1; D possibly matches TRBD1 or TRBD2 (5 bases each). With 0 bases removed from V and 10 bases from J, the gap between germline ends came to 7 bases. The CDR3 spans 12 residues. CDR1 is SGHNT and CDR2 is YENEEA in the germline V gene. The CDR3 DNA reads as TGTGCCAGCAGCTTAGAAAGGGACGAGCAGTTCTTC. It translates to CASSLERDEQFF.

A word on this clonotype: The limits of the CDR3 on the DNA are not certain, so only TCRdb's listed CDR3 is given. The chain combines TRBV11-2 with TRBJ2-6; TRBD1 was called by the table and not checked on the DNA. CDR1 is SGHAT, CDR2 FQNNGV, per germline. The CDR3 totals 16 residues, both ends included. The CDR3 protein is CASSLDRGLLWLHLRF.

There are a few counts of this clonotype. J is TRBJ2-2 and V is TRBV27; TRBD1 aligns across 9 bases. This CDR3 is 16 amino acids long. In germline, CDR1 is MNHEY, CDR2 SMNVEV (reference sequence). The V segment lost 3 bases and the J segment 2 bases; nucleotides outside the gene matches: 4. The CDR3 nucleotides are TGTGCCAGCAGTTTTGGGACAGGGCCCAACACCGGGGAGCTGTTTTTT. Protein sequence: CASSFGTGPNTGELFF.